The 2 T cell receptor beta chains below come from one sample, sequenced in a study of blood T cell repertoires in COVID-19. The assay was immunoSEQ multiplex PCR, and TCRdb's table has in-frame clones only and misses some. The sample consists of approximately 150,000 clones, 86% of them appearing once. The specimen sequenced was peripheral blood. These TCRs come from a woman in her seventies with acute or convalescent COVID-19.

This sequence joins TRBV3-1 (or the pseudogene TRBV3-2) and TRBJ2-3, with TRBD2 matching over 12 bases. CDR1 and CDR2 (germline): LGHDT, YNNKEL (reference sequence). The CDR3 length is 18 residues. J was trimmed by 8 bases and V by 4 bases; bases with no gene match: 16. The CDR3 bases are TGTGCCAGCAGCCGCCAGACTAGCGGGAGTATCCATGGGGCTACGCAGTATTTT. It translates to CASSRQTSGSIHGATQYF.

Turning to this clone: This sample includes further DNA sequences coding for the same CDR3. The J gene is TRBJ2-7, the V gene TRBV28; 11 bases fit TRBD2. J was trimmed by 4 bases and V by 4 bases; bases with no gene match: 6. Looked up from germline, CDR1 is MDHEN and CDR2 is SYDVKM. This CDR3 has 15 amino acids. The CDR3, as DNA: TGTGCCAGCAGTTCCCCCACTAGCGGGAGATACGAGCAGTACTTC. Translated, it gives CASSSPTSGRYEQYF.